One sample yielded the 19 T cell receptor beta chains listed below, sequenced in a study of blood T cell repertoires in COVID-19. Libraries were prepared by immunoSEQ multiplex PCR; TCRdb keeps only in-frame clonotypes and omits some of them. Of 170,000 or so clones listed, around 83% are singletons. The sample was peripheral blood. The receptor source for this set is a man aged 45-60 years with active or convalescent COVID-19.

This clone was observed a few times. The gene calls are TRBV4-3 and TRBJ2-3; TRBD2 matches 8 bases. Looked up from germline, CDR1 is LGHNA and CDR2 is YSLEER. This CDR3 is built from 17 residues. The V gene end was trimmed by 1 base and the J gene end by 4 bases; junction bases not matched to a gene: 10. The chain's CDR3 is CASSQVWRGAGADTQYF. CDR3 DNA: TGCGCCAGCAGCCAAGTCTGGCGGGGGGCGGGGGCAGATACGCAGTATTTT.

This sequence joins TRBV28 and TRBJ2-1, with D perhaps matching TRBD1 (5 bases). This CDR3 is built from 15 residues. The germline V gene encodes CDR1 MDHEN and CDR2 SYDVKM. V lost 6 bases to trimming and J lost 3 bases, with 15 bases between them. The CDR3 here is CASRPGQTFYNEQFF. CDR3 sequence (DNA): TGTGCCAGCAGACCAGGACAAACCTTCTACAATGAGCAGTTCTTC.

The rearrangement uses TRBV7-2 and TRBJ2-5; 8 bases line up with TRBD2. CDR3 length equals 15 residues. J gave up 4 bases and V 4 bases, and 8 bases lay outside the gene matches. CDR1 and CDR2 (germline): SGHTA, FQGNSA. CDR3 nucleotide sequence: TGTGCCAGCAGCTCCCGGGGGGGGCCGGGAGAGACCCAGTACTTC. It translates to CASSSRGGPGETQYF.

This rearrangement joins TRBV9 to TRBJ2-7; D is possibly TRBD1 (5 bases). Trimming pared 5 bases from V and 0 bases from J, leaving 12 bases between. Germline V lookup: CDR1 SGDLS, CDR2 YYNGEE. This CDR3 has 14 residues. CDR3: CASSEGAFSYEQYF. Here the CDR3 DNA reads TGTGCCAGCAGTGAAGGGGCCTTCTCCTACGAGCAGTACTTC.

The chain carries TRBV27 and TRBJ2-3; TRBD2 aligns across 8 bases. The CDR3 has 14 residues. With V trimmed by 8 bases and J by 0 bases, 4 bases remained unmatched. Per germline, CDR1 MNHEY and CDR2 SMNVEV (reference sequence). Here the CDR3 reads CASQKRGSTDTQYF. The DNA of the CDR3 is TGTGCCAGCCAAAAGCGGGGGAGCACAGATACGCAGTATTTT.

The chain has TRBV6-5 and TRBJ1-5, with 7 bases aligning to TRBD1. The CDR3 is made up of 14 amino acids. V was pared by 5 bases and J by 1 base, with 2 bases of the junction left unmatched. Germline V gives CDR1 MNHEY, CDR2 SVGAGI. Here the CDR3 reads CASSPRGSNQPQHF. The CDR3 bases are TGTGCCAGCAGTCCCAGGGGGAGCAATCAGCCCCAGCATTTT.

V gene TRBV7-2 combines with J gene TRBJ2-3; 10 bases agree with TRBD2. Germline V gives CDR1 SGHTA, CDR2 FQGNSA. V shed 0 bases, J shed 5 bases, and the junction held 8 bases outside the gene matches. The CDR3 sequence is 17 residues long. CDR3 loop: CASSLARLAGVQDTQYF. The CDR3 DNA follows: TGTGCCAGCAGCTTAGCGCGTCTAGCGGGAGTACAAGATACGCAGTATTTT.

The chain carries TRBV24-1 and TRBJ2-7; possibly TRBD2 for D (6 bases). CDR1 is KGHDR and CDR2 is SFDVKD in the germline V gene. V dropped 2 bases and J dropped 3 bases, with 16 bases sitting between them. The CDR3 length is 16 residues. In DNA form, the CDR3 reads TGTGCCACCAGTGATTCGGGCCCCCCGGGGGACTACGAGCAGTACTTC. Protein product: CATSDSGPPGDYEQYF.

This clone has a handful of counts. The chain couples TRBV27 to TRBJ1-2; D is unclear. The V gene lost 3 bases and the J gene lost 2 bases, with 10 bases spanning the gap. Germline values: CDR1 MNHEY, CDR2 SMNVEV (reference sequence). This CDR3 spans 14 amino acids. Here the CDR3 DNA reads TGTGCCAGCAGTTTCTCCGGGAGGAACTATGGCTACACCTTC. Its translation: CASSFSGRNYGYTF.

CDR3 amino acids: CASSSWGQTLNYGYTF. CDR3 coding DNA: TGTGCCAGTAGTTCTTGGGGACAGACCCTTAACTATGGCTACACCTTC. The chain links TRBV19 to TRBJ1-2, with 7 bases matching TRBD1. The V and J ends lost 5 bases and 1 base, in that order; junction bases with no gene match: 10. The CDR3 spans 16 residues. Germline CDR1 reads LNHDA; CDR2 reads SQIVND (reference sequence).

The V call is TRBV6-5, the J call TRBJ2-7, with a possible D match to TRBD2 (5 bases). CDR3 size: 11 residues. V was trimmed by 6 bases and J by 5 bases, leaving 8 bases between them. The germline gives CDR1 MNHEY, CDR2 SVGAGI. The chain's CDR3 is CASRVGDEQYF. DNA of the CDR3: TGTGCCAGCAGGGTCGGGGACGAGCAGTACTTC.

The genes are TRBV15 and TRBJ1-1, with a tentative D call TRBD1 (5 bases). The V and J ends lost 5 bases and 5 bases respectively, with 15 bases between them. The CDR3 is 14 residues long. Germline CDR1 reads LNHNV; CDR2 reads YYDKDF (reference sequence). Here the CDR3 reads CATSLKWGGTEAFF. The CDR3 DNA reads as TGTGCCACCAGCCTTAAGTGGGGGGGAACTGAAGCTTTCTTT.

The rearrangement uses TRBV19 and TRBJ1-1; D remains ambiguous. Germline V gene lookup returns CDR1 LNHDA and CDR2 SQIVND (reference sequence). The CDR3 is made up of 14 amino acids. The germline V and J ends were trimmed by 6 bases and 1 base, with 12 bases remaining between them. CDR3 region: CASRTHVGNTEAFF. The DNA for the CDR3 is TGTGCCAGTAGGACACATGTGGGGAACACTGAAGCTTTCTTT.

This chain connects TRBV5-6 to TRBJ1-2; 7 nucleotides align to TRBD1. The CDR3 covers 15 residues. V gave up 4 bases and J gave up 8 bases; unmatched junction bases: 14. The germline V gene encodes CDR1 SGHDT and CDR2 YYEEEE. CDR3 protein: CASSPQGNRGQGYTF. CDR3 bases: TGTGCCAGCAGCCCTCAAGGCAACAGGGGACAAGGCTACACCTTC.

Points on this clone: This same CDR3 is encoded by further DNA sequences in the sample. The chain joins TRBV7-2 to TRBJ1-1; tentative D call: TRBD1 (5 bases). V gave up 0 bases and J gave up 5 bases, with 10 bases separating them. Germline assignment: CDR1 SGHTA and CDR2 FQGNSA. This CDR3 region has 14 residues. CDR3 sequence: CASSLAQGWTEAFF. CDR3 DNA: TGTGCCAGCAGCTTAGCGCAGGGTTGGACTGAAGCTTTCTTT.

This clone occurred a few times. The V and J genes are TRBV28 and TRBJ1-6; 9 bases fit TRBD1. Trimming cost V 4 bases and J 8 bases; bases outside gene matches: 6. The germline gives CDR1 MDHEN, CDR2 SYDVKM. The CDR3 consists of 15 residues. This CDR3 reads CASSSPGQGHSPLHF. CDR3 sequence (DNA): TGTGCCAGCAGTTCACCGGGACAGGGCCATTCACCCCTCCACTTT.

The CDR3 reads CASRKQGPYGYTF. The DNA of the CDR3 is TGTGCCAGCAGAAAACAGGGACCCTATGGCTACACCTTC. The rearrangement links TRBV5-6 to TRBJ1-2; D possibly corresponds to TRBD1 (6 bases). CDR3 size: 13 residues. The germline V gene encodes CDR1 SGHDT and CDR2 YYEEEE. V lost 5 bases, J lost 4 bases, and 12 bases lay in between.

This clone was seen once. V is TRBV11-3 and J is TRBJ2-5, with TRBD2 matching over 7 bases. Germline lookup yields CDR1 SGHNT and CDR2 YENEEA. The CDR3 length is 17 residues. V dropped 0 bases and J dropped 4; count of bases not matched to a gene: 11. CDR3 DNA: TGTGCCAGCAGCTTAGAATTCCTTGCGGGAGCGGGAGAGACCCAGTACTTC. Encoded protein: CASSLEFLAGAGETQYF.

CDR3 in DNA: TGTGCCAGTAGTATAGGTGGGACAGGTGTACGGACCTACGAGCAGTACTTC. Its protein product is CASSIGGTGVRTYEQYF. The chain couples TRBV19 to TRBJ2-7; TRBD1 matches 8 bases. Germline V gene sequence: CDR1 LNHDA, CDR2 SQIVND (reference sequence). The CDR3 is made up of 17 amino acids. The ends lost 1 base at V and 2 bases at J; junction bases unmatched: 10.